One T cell receptor beta chain is described in this entry. This sample is drawn from a study of tumor-infiltrating lymphocytes in oesophageal squamous cell carcinoma. TCRdb re-called the PCR reads through MiXCR, storing one row per CDR3 protein. The sample consists of 19,000 or so distinct CDR3 sequences, around 40% of them appearing once. V was cut by 3 bases and J by 1 base, with 8 bases left in between. The CDR3 length is 14 residues. The germline CDR1 and CDR2 sequences are KGHDR and SFDVKD. The sequencing sample was made of blood. V is TRBV24-1 and J is TRBJ2-5; D call uncertain. The receptor was derived from a male donor with esophageal squamous cell carcinoma. CDR3 in DNA: TGTGCCACCAGTGATAATGGGTTCCAAGAGACCCAGTACTTC. It yields the protein CATSDNGFQETQYF.